The 18 T cell receptor beta chains listed next were all sequenced from one sample in a study of shared clonotypes between healthy human individuals. Method: immunoSEQ multiplex PCR; TCRdb's copy keeps in-frame clones and lacks some. In the table there are over 400,000 clones, about 78% of which are singletons. Sequencing was performed on PBMCs. These receptors all come from a woman between 35 and 50 years old in good health. Some clones in this sample may be carry-over from other donors' samples.

This chain uses TRBV29-1 with TRBJ2-7, with 7 bases fitting TRBD2. V lost 2 bases to trimming and J lost 2 bases; unmatched junction nucleotides: 3. The CDR3 runs 13 residues. From germline, CDR1 is SQVTM and CDR2 ANQGSEA. Written as DNA, the CDR3 is TGCAGCGTTGAAAGGGAGGGCCCCTACGAGCAGTACTTC. Translated: CSVEREGPYEQYF.

CDR3 sequence: CASSEGGGDYGYTF. The CDR3 DNA reads TGTGCCAGCAGCGAGGGAGGGGGGGACTATGGCTACACCTTC. The chain recombines TRBV5-4 with TRBJ1-2; perhaps TRBD1 as D (6 bases). The CDR3 length is 14 residues. Trimming left V 4 bases short and J 3 bases short, with 13 bases between. Germline lookup yields CDR1 SGHNT and CDR2 YYREEE (reference sequence).

This clone was counted a single time. A read error is possible here, since a much larger clone lies one base away. The chain combines TRBV28 with TRBJ1-2; no reliable D call. The V gene's germline CDR1 is MDHEN and CDR2 SYDVKM. The V end was cut by 4 bases, the J end by 8 bases, with 8 bases between. The CDR3 spans 11 residues. The CDR3 region is CASSSFRGYTF. CDR3 nucleotide sequence: TGTGCCAGCAGTTCCTTTCGAGGCTACACCTTC.

Concerning this clone: The junction and the germline gene differ at one end; a read error may be behind it. The chain recombines TRBV4-1 with TRBJ2-1; D not certain. Germline CDR1 is MGHRA and CDR2 is YSYEKL. There are 16 residues in the CDR3. CDR3 coding DNA: TGCGCCAGCAGCTCTCCCATAGCCCTCTCCGACAATGAGCAGTTCTTC. Amino acids: CASSSPIALSDNEQFF.

The rearrangement joins TRBV18 to TRBJ2-7; 9 nucleotides align to TRBD1. Germline loops: CDR1 KGHSH, CDR2 LQKENI. The V segment lost 5 bases and the J segment 2 bases; nucleotides outside the gene matches: 4. The CDR3 has 14 amino acids. The CDR3 nucleotides read TGTGCCAGCTCATCGGGACAGGGCGCCTACGAGCAGTACTTC. Translation: CASSSGQGAYEQYF.

The V and J genes are TRBV28 and TRBJ1-1; D gene uncertain. V gave up 2 bases and J gave up 1 base, with 5 bases separating them. The CDR3 contains 13 residues. Per the germline V gene, CDR1 is MDHEN and CDR2 is SYDVKM. CDR3 DNA sequence: TGTGCCAGCAGTTTAATACCGAACACTGAAGCTTTCTTT. Translated, it gives CASSLIPNTEAFF. The full variable domain, rest sourced from reference TRBV28 and TRBJ1-1, is DVKVTQSSRYLVKRTGEKVFLECVQDMDHENMFWYRQDPGLGLRLIYFSYDVKMKEKGDIPEGYSVSREKKERFSLILESASTNQTSMYLCASSLIPNTEAFFGQGTRLTVV.

The chain uses TRBV29-1 and TRBJ2-7; D is undetermined. CDR3 length equals 13 residues. V gave up 1 base and J gave up 2 bases, with 9 bases separating them. Looked up from germline, CDR1 is SQVTM and CDR2 is ANQGSEA. CDR3 residues: CSVEGQVPYEQYF. CDR3 in DNA: TGCAGCGTTGAAGGGCAGGTTCCCTACGAGCAGTACTTC.

This sequence joins TRBV9 and TRBJ1-4; D perhaps matches TRBD1 (5 bases). CDR1 is SGDLS and CDR2 is YYNGEE in the germline V gene. This CDR3 has 18 amino acids. The V and J ends lost 4 bases and 5 bases respectively, with 24 bases between them. The CDR3 nucleotides are TGTGCCAGCAGCCCCAGCACCCGGGACTCCTTGGGGAATGAAAAACTGTTTTTT. Protein sequence: CASSPSTRDSLGNEKLFF.

The sample holds one count of this clone. J is TRBJ2-7 and V is TRBV5-1; unclear D gene. Germline loops: CDR1 SGHRS, CDR2 YFSETQ. Trimming left V 2 bases short and J 0 bases short, with 6 bases between. This CDR3 has 13 residues. The CDR3 DNA follows: TGCGCCAGCAGCTTTGGGGTCTCCTACGAGCAGTACTTC. Protein product: CASSFGVSYEQYF.

V and J are TRBV7-2 and TRBJ1-5, with TRBD1 as a possible D gene (5 bases). V dropped 2 bases and J dropped 0 bases, with 8 bases sitting between them. CDR1 and CDR2 (germline): SGHTA, FQGNSA. This CDR3 is built from 15 residues. The CDR3 is CASSLQGYSNQPQHF. The CDR3 DNA follows: TGTGCCAGCAGCTTACAGGGATATAGCAATCAGCCCCAGCATTTT.

The CDR3 loop is CASSFWARNEQFF. For the CDR3, the DNA is TGTGCCAGCAGCTTTTGGGCTCGAAATGAGCAGTTCTTC. The chain carries TRBV11-2 and TRBJ2-1; D remains ambiguous. Germline V gives CDR1 SGHAT, CDR2 FQNNGV. CDR3 length equals 13 residues. Trimming removed 3 bases at V and 7 bases at J, with 10 bases between.

CDR3 in DNA: TGCGCCAGCAGCATGATAAAAACTAACACTGAAGCTTTCTTT. It encodes CASSMIKTNTEAFF. V is TRBV5-1 and J is TRBJ1-1; D not certain. In germline, CDR1 is SGHRS, CDR2 YFSETQ. With 4 bases removed from V and 2 bases from J, the gap between germline ends came to 12 bases. This CDR3 has 14 residues.

The V gene is TRBV5-1, the J gene TRBJ1-3, with unresolved D. Trimming took 1 base from V and 3 from J, leaving 8 bases between them. CDR3 length: 14 residues. In germline, CDR1 is SGHRS, CDR2 YFSETQ. The CDR3 nucleotides are TGCGCCAGCAGCTTGAGATCCCGTGGAAACACCATATATTTT. Translation: CASSLRSRGNTIYF.

The rearrangement joins TRBV6-1 to TRBJ1-1; the match to TRBD1 covers 9 bases. The germline V gene encodes CDR1 MNHNS and CDR2 SASEGT. The J segment lost 1 base and the V segment lost 11 bases, leaving 8 bases of the junction unmatched. This CDR3 region has 14 residues. The CDR3, as DNA: TGTGCCGGCAAATCGGGACAGGGGAACACTGAAGCTTTCTTT. Encoded protein: CAGKSGQGNTEAFF.

In this sample, this clone turned up once. V usage is TRBV30 and J usage is TRBJ2-4, with TRBD1 as a possible D gene (6 bases). V lost 7 bases and J 6 bases, leaving 13 bases between the germline ends. From germline, CDR1 is GTSNPN and CDR2 SVGIG (reference sequence). This CDR3 contains 12 residues. The CDR3 DNA sequence: TGTGCCTTGGGACAACGCTTAAACATTCAGTACTTC. Encoded protein: CALGQRLNIQYF.

The chain recombines TRBV5-1 with TRBJ2-2, with TRBD1 as a possible D gene (5 bases). The germline gives CDR1 SGHRS, CDR2 YFSETQ. V gave up 3 bases and J gave up 5 bases, with 8 bases separating them. CDR3 length: 13 amino acids. The CDR3 DNA is TGCGCCAGCAGCTCGGACACTACCGGGGAGCTGTTTTTT. It encodes CASSSDTTGELFF.

This clone occurred a few times. The chain is built from TRBV28 and TRBJ2-7; the D is unclear. Germline V lookup: CDR1 MDHEN, CDR2 SYDVKM. This CDR3 comprises 12 residues. V lost 5 bases, J lost 7 bases, and 12 bases lay in between. CDR3 amino acids: CASSLTVGEQYF. DNA of the CDR3: TGTGCCAGCAGTCTCACCGTTGGAGAGCAGTACTTC.

This clone appeared a few times. V usage is TRBV28 and J usage is TRBJ1-1; no clear D gene. CDR3 length: 14 residues. CDR1 and CDR2 from the germline V gene are MDHEN and SYDVKM. Trimming cost V 2 bases and J 1 base, with 8 bases left between them. CDR3 loop: CASSLGQANTEAFF. The CDR3 DNA reads as TGTGCCAGCAGTTTAGGGCAGGCGAACACTGAAGCTTTCTTT.